This T cell receptor (beta chain) was recovered during a study of blood T cell repertoires in COVID-19. Whole-study context: Sites in the United States, Italy and Spain provided acute and convalescent COVID-19 samples. PBMCs, B-cell-depleted T cells, or T cells were the source of the cDNA or gDNA that made up the material.

Using immunoSEQ multiplex PCR, the repertoire was profiled, and TCRdb retains in-frame clones only, with some absent. The sample includes roughly 36,000 clones, about 94% of them seen just once. The CDR3 has 13 residues. Germline-derived CDR1 and CDR2 are SGHDN and FVKESK. The V segment lost 6 bases and the J segment 4 bases; nucleotides outside the gene matches: 4. The rearrangement links TRBV14 to TRBJ1-1; TRBD1 matches at 8 bases. The TCR was taken from a human donor with active COVID-19. The donor label of this sample is uncertain. The sample comprised peripheral blood. The CDR3 nucleotides are TGTGCCAGCAGGCCGCAGGGGGCCACTGAAGCTTTCTTT. Encoded protein: CASRPQGATEAFF. The variable domain in full, with the rest retrieved from reference TRBV14 and TRBJ1-1, is EAGVTQFPSHSVIEKGQTVTLRCDPISGHDNLYWYRRVMGKEIKFLLHFVKESKQDESGMPNNRFLAERTGGTYSTLKVQPAELEDSGVYFCASRPQGATEAFFGQGTRLTVV.